These 18 T cell receptor beta chains were all obtained from the same sample, sequenced in a study of early T cells in non-severe SARS-CoV-2 infection. TCRdb passed the 5' RACE reads through MiXCR, listing each CDR3 protein once. The profile shows under 40,000 distinct CDR3 sequences, more than 5% of them singletons. The material sequenced was whole blood. Every receptor here comes from an adult who was a healthcare worker with PCR-confirmed SARS-CoV-2 infection or an uninfected control (not recorded which).

This clonotype appeared many times. This chain connects TRBV12-3 or TRBV12-4 to TRBJ1-5; a possible D gene is TRBD1 (5 bases). V was pared by 5 bases and J by 2 bases, with 13 bases between. The CDR3 sequence is 15 residues long. CDR3 sequence: CASSPVGAGNQPQHF. Written as DNA, the CDR3 is TGTGCCAGCAGTCCCGTTGGGGCTGGCAATCAGCCCCAGCATTTT.

The table lists this clonotype with many counts. CDR3 region: CATSRRFRPSADTQYF. CDR3 DNA: TGTGCCACCAGCAGGAGGTTTAGACCTAGCGCAGATACGCAGTATTTT. The genes are TRBV15 and TRBJ2-3; a weak D match, TRBD2 (6 bases). CDR1 and CDR2 (germline): LNHNV, YYDKDF (reference sequence). V lost 3 bases and J lost 4, with 17 bases in between. This CDR3 comprises 16 residues.

This clonotype was detected only a few times. The chain joins TRBV16 to TRBJ2-5; D not resolved. This CDR3 spans 13 amino acids. Looked up from germline, CDR1 is KGHSY and CDR2 is FQNENV. V lost 6 bases to trimming and J lost 4 bases, with 12 bases between them. The chain's CDR3 is CASSPLGRETQYF. The CDR3 DNA reads TGTGCCAGCAGTCCTCTTGGGCGAGAGACCCAGTACTTC.

This clonotype was detected many times. The CDR3 here is CAWSSRTGLNPEAFF. Written as DNA, the CDR3 is TGTGCCTGGAGCTCACGGACAGGGTTGAATCCTGAAGCTTTCTTT. V usage is TRBV30 and J usage is TRBJ1-1; TRBD1 matches at 8 bases. V lost 3 bases to trimming and J lost 6 bases; unmatched junction nucleotides: 12. CDR1 and CDR2 from the germline V gene are GTSNPN and SVGIG (reference sequence). This CDR3 is 15 amino acids long.

In its sample, this clonotype was seen many times. The gene calls are TRBV7-3 and TRBJ2-7; TRBD1 agrees at 8 bases. Germline V CDR1 and CDR2: SGHTA, FQGTGA. The CDR3 has 14 amino acids. J gave up 7 bases and V 5 bases, and 10 bases lay outside the gene matches. As DNA, the CDR3 is TGTGCCAGCAGCCCTAGCAGGGGGCATCTGGAGCAGTACTTC. It encodes CASSPSRGHLEQYF.

By sample share, this clonotype is medium-sized. V is TRBV7-9 and J is TRBJ2-7; D is undetermined. This CDR3 comprises 14 residues. V shed 1 base and J shed 2 bases, with 9 bases lying between them. CDR1 and CDR2 (germline): SEHNR, FQNEAQ (reference sequence). CDR3 residues: CASSLESAPYEQYF. DNA for the CDR3: TGTGCCAGCAGCTTAGAGAGTGCCCCCTACGAGCAGTACTTC.

This clonotype was counted at least ten times. J is TRBJ1-1 and V is TRBV12-3 or TRBV12-4, with TRBD1 identical over 8 bases. This CDR3 is 15 amino acids long. The V and J ends lost 3 bases and 5 bases, in that order; junction bases with no gene match: 8. CDR3 protein: CASSFRAQGGTEAFF. The CDR3 DNA reads as TGTGCCAGCAGTTTTCGGGCACAGGGGGGGACTGAAGCTTTCTTT.

This chain joins TRBV11-2 and TRBJ2-1; D unclear. The CDR3 consists of 13 residues. Germline CDR1 reads SGHAT; CDR2 reads FQNNGV. Trimming stripped 4 bases from V and 4 bases from J, with 8 bases between. The CDR3 DNA reads as TGTGCCAGCAGCTCAATCAGGTACAATGAGCAGTTCTTC. It yields the protein CASSSIRYNEQFF.

This clonotype appeared many times. The chain links TRBV20-1 to TRBJ2-7; either TRBD1 or TRBD2 may fit D (5 bases each). CDR1 is DFQATT, CDR2 SNEGSKA, per germline (reference sequence). Trimming took off 6 bases at V and 7 bases at J, with 22 bases between the two ends. CDR3 size: 14 residues. The CDR3 nucleotides are TGCAGTGCGGGACGACCGGGCTGGCTAGGGGAGCAGTACTTC. It specifies CSAGRPGWLGEQYF.

This clonotype was found a few times. The chain links TRBV4-2 to TRBJ2-1, with D maybe TRBD1 (5 bases). The V end was cut by 0 bases, the J end by 6 bases, with 12 bases between. Germline CDR1 reads LGHNA; CDR2 reads YNFKEQ. CDR3 size: 15 residues. Here the CDR3 DNA reads TGTGCCAGCAGCCAAGATGGATCAGGGTCCAATGAGCAGTTCTTC. Translated, it gives CASSQDGSGSNEQFF.

At least ten counts were recorded for this clonotype. CDR3 coding DNA: TGTGCCAGCAGCTTAGATCGAGAACGGCTCCTCTATGGCTACACCTTC. Protein sequence: CASSLDRERLLYGYTF. The chain has TRBV7-9 and TRBJ1-2; no clear D gene. CDR1 and CDR2 (germline): SEHNR, FQNEAQ (reference sequence). Between the trimmed V and J ends, which lost 1 base and 4 bases, there was a span of 16 bases. The CDR3 has 16 residues.

This clonotype has a count of ten or more. The chain combines TRBV6-2 or TRBV6-3 with TRBJ2-2, with 7 bases that match TRBD1. This CDR3 is 15 amino acids long. Per germline, CDR1 MNHEY and CDR2 SVGEGT. Unmatched junction bases numbered 9, after V lost 5 bases and J lost 6 bases. Here the CDR3 reads CASSQDRVGAGELFF. CDR3 DNA: TGTGCCAGCAGTCAAGACAGGGTGGGTGCCGGGGAGCTGTTTTTT.

This clonotype was recorded many times. J is TRBJ2-1 and V is TRBV7-8; TRBD1 is a possible D gene (6 bases). The V and J ends lost 2 bases and 4 bases respectively, with 15 bases between them. Germline CDR1 is SGHVS and CDR2 is FQNEAQ. The CDR3 is 16 amino acids. The CDR3 DNA reads TGTGCCAGCAGCTTACGTCCACAGGGATCGTACAATGAGCAGTTCTTC. Translated: CASSLRPQGSYNEQFF.

This clonotype was recorded many times. The V gene is TRBV7-9, the J gene TRBJ2-3, with TRBD2 matching 9 bases. The germline gives CDR1 SEHNR, CDR2 FQNEAQ (reference sequence). This CDR3 is 18 amino acids long. V dropped 0 bases and J dropped 4; count of bases not matched to a gene: 11. CDR3 protein: CASSLASGRGGRPDTQYF. The CDR3 bases are TGTGCCAGCAGCTTAGCGTCAGGGCGGGGGGGTCGCCCAGATACGCAGTATTTT.

This clonotype has at least ten counts. The rearrangement joins TRBV5-4 to TRBJ2-4, with D tentatively TRBD2 (5 bases). Germline loops: CDR1 SGHNT, CDR2 YYREEE (reference sequence). The CDR3 contains 14 residues. V was shortened by 0 bases and J by 6 bases, with 10 bases between the two germline ends. The CDR3 region is CASSLAGFGNIQYF. The CDR3 DNA is TGTGCCAGCAGCTTGGCGGGGTTTGGAAACATTCAGTACTTC.

This clonotype has more than one count but fewer than ten. The chain recombines TRBV29-1 with TRBJ1-2; D might be TRBD1 (5 bases). V was clipped by 4 bases and J by 2 bases, with 14 bases between them. The CDR3 runs 14 residues. The germline V gene encodes CDR1 SQVTM and CDR2 ANQGSEA. CDR3 in DNA: TGCAGCGTTGCGGAGGCTCGGGGGAACTATGGCTACACCTTC. Its translation is CSVAEARGNYGYTF.

This clonotype has more than one count but fewer than ten. V is TRBV5-1 and J is TRBJ2-1, with D unresolved. V dropped 7 bases and J dropped 7 bases, with 9 bases sitting between them. Germline loops: CDR1 SGHRS, CDR2 YFSETQ. CDR3 size: 11 residues. CDR3 amino acids: CASGLSNEQFF. As DNA, the CDR3 is TGCGCCAGCGGGTTATCGAATGAGCAGTTCTTC.

This clonotype was picked up many times. The V and J genes are TRBV4-2 and TRBJ2-7; perhaps TRBD2 as D (6 bases). Per germline, CDR1 LGHNA and CDR2 YNFKEQ. V was clipped by 1 base and J by 6 bases, with 16 bases between them. The CDR3 sequence is 15 residues long. CDR3 residues: CASSQGGTFLGEQYF. The CDR3 nucleotides read TGTGCCAGCAGCCAAGGCGGGACTTTCCTCGGCGAGCAGTACTTC.